These T cell receptor beta chains were read from a single sample in a study of shared clonotypes between healthy human individuals. TCRdb's table, derived via immunoSEQ multiplex PCR, lists solely in-frame clones and lacks some. The sample lists roughly 2,300,000 clones; 85% to 95% were seen once. The sample was naive CD4+ T cells from PBMCs. These receptors were obtained from a man aged 18-30 years in good health. Some clones in this sample may be carry-over from other donors' samples. Each CDR3 is given with its conserved first and last residue. The D gene is left open where the match is weak. Only part of the rows carry a size: once, few, many, or a class if the clone is expanded.

CDR3aa | CDR3nt | j_gene | abundance | d_gene | v_gene
CASSPRTGGYTEAFF | TGTGCCAGCAGCCCGAGGACAGGGGGGTACACTGAAGCTTTCTTT | TRBJ1-1 | - | TRBD1 | TRBV7-9
CASIDGIRAPGNIQYF | TGTGCCAGCATCGACGGAATCAGAGCCCCTGGCAACATTCAGTACTTC | TRBJ2-4 | - | - | TRBV2
CASSRGDGNEKLFF | TGTGCCAGTAGTCGTGGGGATGGGAATGAAAAACTGTTTTTT | TRBJ1-4 | - | - | TRBV19
CASSGRHPRGTQYF | TGTGCCAGCAGTGGACGACACCCAAGAGGGACCCAGTACTTC | TRBJ2-5 | few | - | TRBV25-1
CASSPTWDTADQETQYF | TGTGCCAGCAGCCCCACATGGGACACAGCCGACCAAGAGACCCAGTACTTC | TRBJ2-5 | - | - | TRBV4-2
CASSFPGQGYQETQYF | TGCGCCAGCAGCTTTCCGGGACAGGGGTACCAAGAGACCCAGTACTTC | TRBJ2-5 | once | TRBD1 | TRBV5-1
CASSSNLGNEQFF | TGTGCCAGCAGCTCTAATCTTGGGAATGAGCAGTTCTTC | TRBJ2-1 | - | - | TRBV7-9
CASSERADNEQFF | TGCGCCAGCAGTGAGAGGGCGGACAATGAGCAGTTCTTC | TRBJ2-1 | - | - | TRBV10-1
CASSQGQSYEQYF | TGTGCCAGCAGTCAGGGGCAGTCCTACGAGCAGTACTTC | TRBJ2-7 | - | - | TRBV7-3
CASNRQGYNEKLFF | TGTGCCAGCAACCGACAGGGATATAATGAAAAACTGTTTTTT | TRBJ1-4 | - | TRBD1 | TRBV2
CSATWGQGNTEAFF | TGCAGCGCTACCTGGGGACAGGGGAACACTGAAGCTTTCTTT | TRBJ1-1 | - | TRBD1 | TRBV29-1
CASRQSPGQRNYGYTF | TGCGCCAGCAGGCAAAGTCCGGGACAGAGAAACTATGGCTACACCTTC | TRBJ1-2 | - | TRBD1 | TRBV10-2
CASSLEGRTDTQYF | TGTGCCAGCAGCTTAGAGGGCCGCACAGATACGCAGTATTTT | TRBJ2-3 | - | - | TRBV7-2
CASSLRTGANYGYTF | TGCGCCAGCAGCTTAAGGACAGGAGCTAACTATGGCTACACCTTC | TRBJ1-2 | - | TRBD1 | TRBV5-1
CASSSSSIHNSPLHF | TGTGCCAGCAGTTCCTCCAGTATCCATAATTCACCCCTCCACTTT | TRBJ1-6 | once | - | TRBV6-5
CATSRDFTGTGGDNEKLFF | TGTGCCACCAGCAGAGATTTCACCGGGACAGGGGGCGATAATGAAAAACTGTTTTTT | TRBJ1-4 | - | TRBD1 | TRBV15
CASSDSPLDRGYF | TGTGCCAGCAGTGACTCACCCCTCGACAGGGGGTACTTC | TRBJ2-4 | - | TRBD1 | TRBV28
CASSWGQGDTQYF | TGTGCCAGCAGCTGGGGACAGGGCGACACGCAGTATTTT | TRBJ2-3 | - | TRBD1 | TRBV7-2
CASTVGPQQYF | TGTGCCAGCACCGTGGGTCCCCAGCAGTACTTC | TRBJ2-7 | - | - | TRBV6-1
CASSRGTPGDTQYF | TGTGCCAGCAGCCGAGGGACTCCAGGGGATACGCAGTATTTT | TRBJ2-3 | - | - | TRBV11-2
CASRPTGPSEKLFF | TGCGCCAGCAGACCGACAGGCCCGTCTGAAAAACTGTTTTTT | TRBJ1-4 | - | - | TRBV5-1
CASSLTGRGVYNEQFF | TGTGCCAGCAGTTTGACCGGGAGAGGGGTCTACAATGAGCAGTTCTTC | TRBJ2-1 | - | - | TRBV27
CASSRILGRTSSYEQYF | TGTGCCAGCAGCCGGATCTTAGGAAGGACTAGCTCCTACGAGCAGTACTTC | TRBJ2-7 | - | TRBD2 | TRBV5-4
CASTGSGFFDGYTF | TGTGCCAGCACCGGCTCAGGGTTTTTCGATGGCTACACCTTC | TRBJ1-2 | - | - | TRBV27
CASRQGGGQGNTIYF | TGTGCCAGCAGACAAGGGGGCGGGCAAGGAAACACCATATATTTT | TRBJ1-3 | - | TRBD1 | TRBV7-6
CASSPQAGLAGYTGELFF | TGCGCCAGCAGCCCGCAAGCCGGACTAGCGGGGTACACCGGGGAGCTGTTTTTT | TRBJ2-2 | - | TRBD2 | TRBV4-1
CASSTVLGQGIGRQYF | TGTGCCAGCAGTACCGTATTAGGACAGGGGATTGGACGGCAGTACTTC | TRBJ2-7 | - | TRBD1 | TRBV5-6
CASSESISNQPQHF | TGTGCCAGCAGTGAGTCTATAAGCAATCAGCCCCAGCATTTT | TRBJ1-5 | once | - | TRBV6-1
CASSSGAASPTNEKLFF | TGCGCCAGCAGCTCGGGGGCCGCATCCCCAACTAATGAAAAACTGTTTTTT | TRBJ1-4 | once | - | TRBV5-1
CASSQGDGVRGSQHF | TGCGCCAGCAGCCAAGGGGACGGGGTGCGTGGGTCCCAGCATTTT | TRBJ1-5 | - | - | TRBV4-1
CASSDRGQGQRKNQPQHF | TGTGCCAGTAGTGACCGCGGGCAGGGGCAAAGGAAAAATCAGCCCCAGCATTTT | TRBJ1-5 | - | - | TRBV19
CASKTGPGVQPQHF | TGTGCCAGCAAGACAGGCCCCGGAGTTCAGCCCCAGCATTTT | TRBJ1-5 | - | - | TRBV19
CSVTVVYEQYF | TGCAGCGTTACGGTCGTTTACGAGCAGTACTTC | TRBJ2-7 | - | - | TRBV29-1
CASSYGQWGTEAFF | TGTGCCAGCAGCTACGGACAGTGGGGCACTGAAGCTTTCTTT | TRBJ1-1 | once | - | TRBV7-2
CASRVLYTDTQYF | TGTGCCAGCAGGGTGCTTTACACAGATACGCAGTATTTT | TRBJ2-3 | - | - | TRBV28
CASSDPDASSYNEQFF | TGTGCCAGCAGTGACCCGGATGCGAGCTCCTACAATGAGCAGTTCTTC | TRBJ2-1 | - | - | TRBV25-1
CASSAGLAGAYEQYF | TGTGCCAGCTCGGCGGGACTAGCGGGAGCGTACGAGCAGTACTTC | TRBJ2-7 | - | TRBD2 | TRBV18
CASSPTWHEQFF | TGTGCCAGCAGCCCCACGTGGCATGAGCAGTTCTTC | TRBJ2-1 | - | - | TRBV7-9
CASSLAGRETQYF | TGTGCCAGCAGTTTGGCCGGGCGAGAGACCCAGTACTTC | TRBJ2-5 | - | - | TRBV28
CASSEYWYTGELFF | TGTGCCAGCAGTGAATACTGGTACACCGGGGAGCTGTTTTTT | TRBJ2-2 | - | - | TRBV25-1
CASSQGQGDEKLFF | TGCGCCAGCAGCCAGGGACAGGGAGATGAAAAACTGTTTTTT | TRBJ1-4 | - | TRBD1 | TRBV5-1
CAIGSGEGGELFF | TGTGCCATCGGGTCAGGGGAAGGCGGGGAGCTGTTTTTT | TRBJ2-2 | - | - | TRBV10-3
CATSRDASRGSYEQYF | TGTGCCACCAGCAGAGACGCGTCCAGGGGGTCCTACGAGCAGTACTTC | TRBJ2-7 | - | TRBD1 | TRBV15
CASSLSRNTGELFF | TGTGCCAGCAGCCTAAGCAGGAACACCGGGGAGCTGTTTTTT | TRBJ2-2 | - | - | TRBV27
CASSLLRGPGANVLTF | TGTGCCAGCAGCTTATTGAGGGGGCCTGGGGCCAACGTCCTGACTTTC | TRBJ2-6 | - | TRBD1 | TRBV11-2
CASSVGQRQETQYF | TGTGCCAGCTCTGTTGGGCAGAGGCAAGAGACCCAGTACTTC | TRBJ2-5 | - | - | TRBV18
CASSIGQRYGYTF | TGCGCCAGCAGCATAGGACAGAGATATGGCTACACCTTC | TRBJ1-2 | - | - | TRBV5-1
CASSLVGTGGTEAFF | TGCGCCAGCAGCTTGGTCGGGACAGGGGGTACTGAAGCTTTCTTT | TRBJ1-1 | - | TRBD1 | TRBV5-1
CASSSNGQGTYEQYF | TGTGCCAGCAGTTCCAACGGACAGGGCACCTACGAGCAGTACTTC | TRBJ2-7 | once | TRBD1 | TRBV28
CSAMRAGVSYEQYF | TGCAGCGCGATGAGAGCGGGGGTATCCTACGAGCAGTACTTC | TRBJ2-7 | - | TRBD2 | TRBV29-1
CASSPKQGGYTF | TGTGCCAGCAGCCCTAAACAGGGGGGCTACACCTTC | TRBJ1-2 | - | TRBD1 | TRBV5-8
CASSLRGGYEQYF | TGTGCCAGCAGTTTGCGGGGGGGATACGAGCAGTACTTC | TRBJ2-7 | - | TRBD2 | TRBV27